A single sample gave rise to the 30 T cell receptor beta chains below, sequenced in a study of technical replicates of blood from several donors. Libraries were prepared by immunoSEQ multiplex PCR; TCRdb keeps only in-frame clonotypes and omits some of them. The data show tens of thousands of clones, with around nine tenths seen just once and roughly 5% held by the top ten. Material: PBMCs. The receptors shown here come from a human donor in good health. Some clones in this sample may be carry-over from other donors' samples.

The V call is TRBV27, the J call TRBJ2-3, with a possible D match to TRBD2 (5 bases). Trimming pared 3 bases from V and 7 bases from J, leaving 14 bases between. The germline CDR1 and CDR2 sequences are MNHEY and SMNVEV (reference sequence). CDR3 length equals 14 residues. Written as DNA, the CDR3 is TGTGCCAGCAGTTTGACCGCCGGGGAATATACGCAGTATTTT. Its translation is CASSLTAGEYTQYF.

V and J are TRBV2 and TRBJ2-3; D uncertain. Germline lookup yields CDR1 SNHLY and CDR2 FYNNEI. The CDR3 extends over 12 amino acids. V was trimmed by 5 bases and J by 3 bases, leaving 6 bases between them. The CDR3 nucleotides are TGTGCCAGCAGTAGCTCAACAGATACGCAGTATTTT. Protein: CASSSSTDTQYF.

In its sample, this clone was seen a few times. The V and J genes are TRBV4-1 and TRBJ2-7; a weak D match, TRBD2 (5 bases). The germline V gene encodes CDR1 MGHRA and CDR2 YSYEKL. The CDR3 consists of 14 residues. V was trimmed by 2 bases and J by 3 bases, leaving 11 bases between them. CDR3 coding DNA: TGCGCCAGCAGCCAATACGGGAAAGACTACGAGCAGTACTTC. Residues: CASSQYGKDYEQYF.

This sequence joins TRBV7-9 and TRBJ2-7; 8 nucleotides line up with TRBD1. CDR1 SEHNR and CDR2 FQNEAQ come from the germline V gene (reference sequence). CDR3 size: 16 residues. V shed 0 bases, J shed 6 bases, and the junction held 10 bases outside the gene matches. The CDR3 loop is CASSLARATGVTEQYF. In nucleotides, the CDR3 is TGTGCCAGCAGCTTAGCGCGTGCGACAGGGGTTACCGAGCAGTACTTC.

The genes are TRBV6-1 and TRBJ2-3; D is possibly TRBD2 (5 bases). Germline assignment: CDR1 MNHNS and CDR2 SASEGT. Deletions cut 7 bases from V and 2 bases from J, with 10 bases between. This CDR3 is 13 amino acids long. CDR3 in DNA: TGTGCCAGCAATCCGGGATCCACAGATACGCAGTATTTT. It encodes CASNPGSTDTQYF.

CDR3 nucleotide sequence: TGTGCCAGTACCTTACAGGGGGCGGTTTCTGAAGCTTTCTTT. Translation: CASTLQGAVSEAFF. The chain combines TRBV19 with TRBJ1-1, with 9 bases that match TRBD1. The germline gives CDR1 LNHDA, CDR2 SQIVND (reference sequence). CDR3 length: 14 residues. After removal of 7 bases from V and 6 bases from J, the junction contained 9 bases not matched to a gene.

The V and J genes are TRBV7-9 and TRBJ2-1, with 11 bases identical to TRBD2. The CDR3 extends over 17 amino acids. Germline CDR1 is SEHNR and CDR2 is FQNEAQ (reference sequence). V was pared by 1 base and J by 3 bases, with 5 bases of the junction left unmatched. As DNA, the CDR3 is TGTGCCAGCAGCTTAGGACTGACTAGCGGGAACTACAATGAGCAGTTCTTC. This gives the protein CASSLGLTSGNYNEQFF.

The chain is built from TRBV5-4 and TRBJ1-1; the match to TRBD1 covers 8 bases. Unmatched junction bases numbered 8, after V lost 4 bases and J lost 3 bases. Germline CDR1 is SGHNT and CDR2 is YYREEE (reference sequence). The CDR3 is made up of 15 amino acids. Written as DNA, the CDR3 is TGTGCCAGCAGCCGCCGACAGGGGAAGGACACTGAAGCTTTCTTT. It specifies CASSRRQGKDTEAFF.

In DNA, the CDR3 is TGTGCCAGTCTCCCCAGGAGGGGACAGGGACACACCATATATTTT. Its translation is CASLPRRGQGHTIYF. This chain links TRBV19 with TRBJ1-3; TRBD1 agrees at 9 bases. This CDR3 is built from 15 residues. Germline CDR1 LNHDA, CDR2 SQIVND (reference sequence). With V trimmed by 8 bases and J by 8 bases, 13 bases remained unmatched.

This clone is a singleton in its sample. CDR3 sequence: CASGSLETQYF. CDR3 nucleotides: TGTGCTAGTGGTTCTTTAGAGACCCAGTACTTC. The gene calls are TRBV12-5 and TRBJ2-5, with unresolved D. This CDR3 spans 11 amino acids. The V gene's germline CDR1 is LGHNT and CDR2 FRNRAP. V lost 4 bases to trimming and J lost 4 bases, with 4 bases between them.

This clone has more than one count but fewer than ten. This chain links TRBV7-9 with TRBJ1-2, with D unresolved. Germline CDR1 is SEHNR and CDR2 is FQNEAQ (reference sequence). V was clipped by 6 bases and J by 6 bases, with 14 bases between them. This CDR3 has 13 residues. CDR3 amino acids: CASSSPRGNGYTF. The DNA of the CDR3 is TGTGCCAGCAGTTCCCCTCGGGGTAATGGCTACACCTTC.

The chain has TRBV7-2 and TRBJ1-1, with a weak D call TRBD1 (5 bases). The CDR3 is 15 amino acids. The V gene lost 5 bases and the J gene lost 3 bases, with 16 bases spanning the gap. The germline V gene has CDR1 SGHTA and CDR2 FQGNSA. The CDR3: CASSRAGTSHTEAFF. The CDR3 DNA sequence: TGTGCCAGCAGCCGAGCCGGGACTTCTCACACTGAAGCTTTCTTT.

The count of this clone is one. V is TRBV2 and J is TRBJ2-1; possibly TRBD2 for D (5 bases). Germline assignment: CDR1 SNHLY and CDR2 FYNNEI. V lost 7 bases and J 10 bases, leaving 14 bases between the germline ends. The CDR3 sequence is 12 residues long. In DNA form, the CDR3 reads TGTGCCAGCAATAGGGCGAGGGAAGAGCAGTTCTTC. Its translation is CASNRAREEQFF.

V is TRBV5-1 and J is TRBJ1-4; no firm D call. Germline lookup yields CDR1 SGHRS and CDR2 YFSETQ. V lost 6 bases, J lost 8 bases, and 14 bases lay in between. There are 13 residues in the CDR3. The CDR3 reads CASTNRGNEKLFF. The CDR3, as DNA: TGCGCCAGCACCAACCGGGGAAACGAAAAACTGTTTTTT.

V is TRBV11-2 and J is TRBJ2-3; tentatively, D is TRBD2 (5 bases). This CDR3 is built from 15 residues. Trimming stripped 1 base from V and 7 bases from J, with 15 bases between. CDR1 is SGHAT, CDR2 FQNNGV, per germline. The CDR3 region has the DNA TGTGCCAGCAGCTTAGTACGATCCCGAGGGAATACGCAGTATTTT. This translates into CASSLVRSRGNTQYF.

The chain employs TRBV4-1 and TRBJ1-5; TRBD1 matches at 7 bases. After removal of 1 base from V and 3 bases from J, the junction contained 6 bases not matched to a gene. The germline V gene has CDR1 MGHRA and CDR2 YSYEKL. CDR3 length: 16 amino acids. CDR3 protein: CASSQVKGGNNQPQHF. Here the CDR3 DNA reads TGCGCCAGCAGCCAAGTTAAAGGGGGCAACAATCAGCCCCAGCATTTT.

This clone occurred once. The rearrangement joins TRBV11-2 to TRBJ2-7; unclear D gene. Trimming shortened V by 3 bases and J by 3 bases, and 3 bases separated the two germline ends. The CDR3 sequence is 11 residues long. The germline CDR1 and CDR2 sequences are SGHAT and FQNNGV. The CDR3 protein is CASSFRYEQYF. The CDR3 coding sequence is TGTGCCAGCAGCTTCCGCTACGAGCAGTACTTC.

The V and J genes are TRBV27 and TRBJ2-6; tentatively, D is TRBD2 (5 bases). Between the trimmed V and J ends, which lost 7 bases and 4 bases, there was a span of 11 bases. The CDR3 sequence is 14 residues long. Looked up from germline, CDR1 is MNHEY and CDR2 is SMNVEV (reference sequence). CDR3 in DNA: TGTGCCAGCATGGGGTCGGGAGGGGCCAACGTCCTGACTTTC. Amino acid sequence: CASMGSGGANVLTF.

The chain has TRBV5-4 and TRBJ2-3; 8 bases are shared with TRBD2. V shed 1 base and J 2 bases; nucleotides not matched to a gene: 3. CDR1 is SGHNT, CDR2 YYREEE, per germline (reference sequence). CDR3 length equals 15 residues. This CDR3 is CASSLTSGATDTQYF. CDR3 coding DNA: TGTGCCAGCAGCTTGACTAGCGGAGCCACAGATACGCAGTATTTT.

This clone was found once. The chain has TRBV11-1 and TRBJ2-1, with D possibly TRBD2 on 7 matching bases. CDR1 and CDR2 (germline): SGHAT, FQDESV (reference sequence). Trimming took off 1 base at V and 5 bases at J, with 24 bases between the two ends. This CDR3 spans 19 amino acids. The CDR3 is CASSLVPGGRPGVDNEQFF. The CDR3 DNA sequence: TGTGCCAGCAGCTTAGTCCCGGGGGGCCGCCCGGGGGTGGACAATGAGCAGTTCTTC.

The chain joins TRBV19 to TRBJ2-7; 9 nucleotides agree with TRBD2. CDR3 length: 15 amino acids. V trimming: 3 bases; J trimming: 7 bases; junction bases outside the gene matches: 10. Germline lookup yields CDR1 LNHDA and CDR2 SQIVND (reference sequence). The CDR3 region has the DNA TGTGCCAGTAGTATTATGGCGGGAGGGATGAGGGAGCAGTACTTC. Its protein product is CASSIMAGGMREQYF.

The rearrangement links TRBV6-5 to TRBJ2-2; TRBD1 is a possible D gene (6 bases). The CDR3 is 14 residues long. Germline CDR1 MNHEY, CDR2 SVGAGI. The V end was cut by 8 bases, the J end by 0 bases, with 10 bases between. In nucleotides, the CDR3 is TGTGCCAGCTGGGACAACTCGAACACCGGGGAGCTGTTTTTT. Translating gives CASWDNSNTGELFF.

The chain recombines TRBV12-2 with TRBJ1-1; no check of the table's D call, TRBD1, against the DNA was made. TRBV12-2 is listed as a pseudogene. The CDR3 extends over 15 amino acids. This chain's CDR3 is CASRFNRVSDTEAFF. The CDR3 coding sequence is TGTGCAAGTCGCTTCAACAGGGTTAGTGACACTGAAGCTTTCTTT.

As concerns this clone: Additional DNA sequences in this sample encode the identical CDR3. The CDR3 DNA follows: TGCGCCAGCAGCTTGGGGGACAGAGGGAATGAGCAGTTCTTC. Protein: CASSLGDRGNEQFF. The chain has TRBV5-1 and TRBJ2-1, with 7 positions matching TRBD1. Trimming took 0 bases from V and 7 from J; bases not matched to a gene: 4. Per germline, CDR1 SGHRS and CDR2 YFSETQ. The CDR3 extends over 14 amino acids.

The chain has TRBV7-9 and TRBJ1-4, with 7 bases matching TRBD1. V trimming: 5 bases; J trimming: 0 bases; junction bases outside the gene matches: 3. The germline CDR1 and CDR2 sequences are SEHNR and FQNEAQ (reference sequence). This CDR3 comprises 15 residues. Here the CDR3 DNA reads TGTGCCAGCAGCCCGGACAGGTCAACTAATGAAAAACTGTTTTTT. The encoded protein is CASSPDRSTNEKLFF.

The rearrangement uses TRBV7-2 and TRBJ2-1; D possibly corresponds to TRBD2 (6 bases). Germline loops: CDR1 SGHTA, CDR2 FQGNSA. V was cut by 0 bases and J by 6 bases, with 15 bases left in between. This CDR3 is 16 amino acids long. DNA of the CDR3: TGTGCCAGCAGCTTAGCGCGAGCCATGGGGGGCAATGAGCAGTTCTTC. This codes for CASSLARAMGGNEQFF.

The chain couples TRBV30 to TRBJ2-7; TRBD1 is a possible D gene (6 bases). CDR1 is GTSNPN and CDR2 is SVGIG in the germline V gene (reference sequence). This CDR3 comprises 12 residues. The V and J ends lost 1 base and 6 bases respectively, with 10 bases between them. CDR3 in amino acids: CAWSAGAGEQYF. DNA for the CDR3: TGTGCCTGGAGTGCAGGGGCTGGCGAGCAGTACTTC.

This chain joins TRBV30 and TRBJ1-5; no clear D. The V gene lost 1 base and the J gene lost 7 bases, with 14 bases spanning the gap. The V gene's germline CDR1 is GTSNPN and CDR2 SVGIG (reference sequence). The CDR3 length is 14 residues. Written as DNA, the CDR3 is TGTGCCTGGAGTGCATCCCCCGTCGGGCAGCCCCAGCATTTT. Protein: CAWSASPVGQPQHF. Supplemented by reference TRBV30 and TRBJ1-5, the full variable domain reads SQTIHQWPATLVQPVGSPLSLECTVEGTSNPNLYWYRQAAGRGLQLLFYSVGIGQISSEVPQNLSASRPQDRQFILSSKKLLLSDSGFYLCAWSASPVGQPQHFGDGTRLSIL.

The J gene is TRBJ2-5, the V gene TRBV19; D call uncertain. The CDR3 runs to 13 residues. Germline lookup yields CDR1 LNHDA and CDR2 SQIVND (reference sequence). V was pared by 1 base and J by 3 bases, with 6 bases between. CDR3 in amino acids: CASSIGLEETQYF. The CDR3 DNA is TGTGCCAGTAGTATAGGTCTCGAAGAGACCCAGTACTTC.

This clone was detected only once. The rearrangement uses TRBV6-5 and TRBJ2-3, with D tentatively TRBD2 (6 bases). This CDR3 is 12 amino acids long. Trimming removed 10 bases at V and 6 bases at J, with 14 bases between. The germline gives CDR1 MNHEY, CDR2 SVGAGI. The CDR3 region is CATRRARDTQYF. The CDR3 DNA reads as TGTGCCACTCGGAGGGCGAGGGATACGCAGTATTTT.